The text below deals with one T cell receptor beta chain. Germline-derived CDR1 and CDR2 are SGHRS and YFSETQ. CDR3 length equals 15 residues. Researchers used approximately 3,500 ng of total RNA for each TCR library. TCRalpha along with TCRbeta cDNA was subjected to two nested PCRs lasting roughly 17 and 9 cycles. TCRdb reprocessed the 5' RACE reads, with one entry per CDR3 protein and no DNA. Found here are 150,000 to 200,000 distinct CDR3 sequences; the top ten clones hold less than 7.5%. The data derive from a study of monozygotic twins with inflammatory bowel disease. This chain uses TRBV5-1 with TRBJ1-1. The material sequenced was blood. The TCR comes from a human donor with ulcerative colitis or Crohn's disease, or a healthy co-twin of an affected twin (not recorded which). CDR3 loop: CASSLFEGRGTEAFF. Filled out from reference TRBV5-1 and TRBJ1-1, the complete variable domain reads KAGVTQTPRYLIKTRGQQVTLSCSPISGHRSVSWYQQTPGQGLQFLFEYFSETQRNKGNFPGRFSGRQFSNSRSEMNVSTLELGDSALYLCASSLFEGRGTEAFFGQGTRLTVV.